Many counts were recorded for the clone carrying this TCR beta chain. Antigen specificity is unknown. The data are from a study of T cells after yellow fever vaccination. General study findings and limits: FACS-sorted repertoires could contain abundant clonotypes contaminating from the bulk population.

TCRdb reprocessed the 5' RACE reads via MiXCR and lists one record per CDR3 protein. The profile shows more than 300,000 distinct CDR3 sequences, around 4.5% of them singletons. This TCR was recovered from a man aged 18 to 30 who received the YFV17D yellow fever vaccine. Specimen: PBMCs, collected 15 days after the yellow fever booster vaccination.

CDR3 region: CATSTWTDHGDGYTF. The CDR3 bases are TGTGCCACCAGCACTTGGACAGACCATGGGGATGGCTACACCTTC. This chain joins TRBV15 and TRBJ1-2, with D perhaps TRBD1 (6 bases). V lost 4 bases, J lost 6 bases, and 18 bases lay in between. Germline V gives CDR1 LNHNV, CDR2 YYDKDF (reference sequence). CDR3 length equals 15 residues.